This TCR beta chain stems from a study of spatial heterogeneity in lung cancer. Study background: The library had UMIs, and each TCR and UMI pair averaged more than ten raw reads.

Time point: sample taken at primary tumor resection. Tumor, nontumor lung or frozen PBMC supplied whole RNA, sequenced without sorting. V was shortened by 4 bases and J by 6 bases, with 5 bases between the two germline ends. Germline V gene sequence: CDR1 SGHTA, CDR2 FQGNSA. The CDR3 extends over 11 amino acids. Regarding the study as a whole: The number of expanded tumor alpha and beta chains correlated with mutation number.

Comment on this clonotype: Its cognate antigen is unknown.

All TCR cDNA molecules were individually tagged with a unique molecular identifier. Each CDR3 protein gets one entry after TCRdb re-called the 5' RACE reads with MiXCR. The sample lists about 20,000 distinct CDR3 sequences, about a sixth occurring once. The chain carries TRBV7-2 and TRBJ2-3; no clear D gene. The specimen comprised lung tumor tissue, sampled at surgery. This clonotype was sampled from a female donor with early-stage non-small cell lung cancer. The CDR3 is CASSSVDTQYF. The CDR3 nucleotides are TGTGCCAGCAGCTCGGTTGATACGCAGTATTTT. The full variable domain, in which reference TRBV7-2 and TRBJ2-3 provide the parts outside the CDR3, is GAGVSQSPSNKVTEKGKDVELRCDPISGHTALYWYRQSLGQGLEFLIYFQGNSAPDKSGLPSDRFSAERTGGSVSTLTIQRTQQEDSAVYLCASSSVDTQYFGPGTRLTVL.